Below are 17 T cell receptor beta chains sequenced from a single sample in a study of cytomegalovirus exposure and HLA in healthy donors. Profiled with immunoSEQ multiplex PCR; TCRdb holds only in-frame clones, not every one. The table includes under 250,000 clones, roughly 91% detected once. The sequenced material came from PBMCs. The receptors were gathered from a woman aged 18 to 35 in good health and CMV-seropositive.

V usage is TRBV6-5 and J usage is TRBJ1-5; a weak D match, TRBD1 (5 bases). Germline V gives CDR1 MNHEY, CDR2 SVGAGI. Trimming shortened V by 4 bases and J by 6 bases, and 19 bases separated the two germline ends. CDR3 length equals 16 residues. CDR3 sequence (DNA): TGTGCCAGCAGTTCGTACCTGACAGCGGGAAGTCAGCCCCAGCATTTT. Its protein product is CASSSYLTAGSQPQHF.

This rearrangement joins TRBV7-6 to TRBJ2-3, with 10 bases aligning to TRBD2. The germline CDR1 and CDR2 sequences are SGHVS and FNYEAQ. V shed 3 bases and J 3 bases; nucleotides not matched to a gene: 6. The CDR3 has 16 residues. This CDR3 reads CASSFMVAGGTDTQYF. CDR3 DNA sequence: TGTGCCAGCAGCTTTATGGTAGCGGGAGGAACAGATACGCAGTATTTT.

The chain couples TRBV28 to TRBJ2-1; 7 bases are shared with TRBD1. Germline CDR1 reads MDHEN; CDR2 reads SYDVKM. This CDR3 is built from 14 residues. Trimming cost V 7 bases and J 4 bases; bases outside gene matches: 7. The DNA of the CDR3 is TGTGCCAGCACAAACCGGGACAGTTACAATGAGCAGTTCTTC. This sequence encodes CASTNRDSYNEQFF.

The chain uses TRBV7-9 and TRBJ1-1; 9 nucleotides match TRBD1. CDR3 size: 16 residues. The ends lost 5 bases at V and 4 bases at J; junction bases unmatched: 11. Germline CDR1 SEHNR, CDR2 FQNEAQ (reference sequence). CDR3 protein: CASSDWTGVGSTEAFF. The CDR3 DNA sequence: TGTGCCAGCAGCGACTGGACAGGGGTAGGGAGCACTGAAGCTTTCTTT.

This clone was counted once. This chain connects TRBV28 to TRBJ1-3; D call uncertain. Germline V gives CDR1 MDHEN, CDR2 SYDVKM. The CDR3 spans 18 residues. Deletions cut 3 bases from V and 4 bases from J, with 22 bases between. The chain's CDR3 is CASSFSLLRSRRGNTIYF. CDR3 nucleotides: TGTGCCAGCAGTTTTTCCCTCCTCAGGTCCAGAAGAGGAAACACCATATATTTT.

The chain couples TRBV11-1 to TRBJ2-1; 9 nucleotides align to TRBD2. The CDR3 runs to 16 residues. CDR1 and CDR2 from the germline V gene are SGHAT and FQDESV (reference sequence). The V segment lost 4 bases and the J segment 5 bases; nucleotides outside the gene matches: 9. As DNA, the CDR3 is TGTGCCAGCAGCTCCCCCGCGATAGCGGGAGACAATGAGCAGTTCTTC. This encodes CASSSPAIAGDNEQFF.

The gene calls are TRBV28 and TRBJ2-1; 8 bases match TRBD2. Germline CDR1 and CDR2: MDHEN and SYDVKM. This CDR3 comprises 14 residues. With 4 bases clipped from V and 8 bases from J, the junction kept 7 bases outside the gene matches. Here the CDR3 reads CASSYLGGGDEQFF. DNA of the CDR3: TGTGCCAGCAGTTACCTCGGGGGGGGAGATGAGCAGTTCTTC.

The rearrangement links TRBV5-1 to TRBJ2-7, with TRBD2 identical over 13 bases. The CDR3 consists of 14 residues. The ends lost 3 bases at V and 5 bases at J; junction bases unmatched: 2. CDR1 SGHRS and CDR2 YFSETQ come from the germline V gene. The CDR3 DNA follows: TGCGCCAGCAGCTCAACTAGCGGGAGGGACGAGCAGTACTTC. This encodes CASSSTSGRDEQYF.

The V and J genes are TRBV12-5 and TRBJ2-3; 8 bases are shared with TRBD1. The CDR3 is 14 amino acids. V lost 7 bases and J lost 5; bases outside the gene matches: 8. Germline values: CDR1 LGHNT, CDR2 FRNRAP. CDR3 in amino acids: CASAWTGRQDTQYF. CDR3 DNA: TGTGCTAGTGCCTGGACAGGGAGACAAGATACGCAGTATTTT. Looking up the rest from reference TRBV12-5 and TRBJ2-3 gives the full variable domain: DARVTQTPRHKVTEMGQEVTMRCQPILGHNTVFWYRQTMMQGLELLAYFRNRAPLDDSGMPKDRFSAEMPDATLATLKIQPSEPRDSAVYFCASAWTGRQDTQYFGPGTRLTVL.

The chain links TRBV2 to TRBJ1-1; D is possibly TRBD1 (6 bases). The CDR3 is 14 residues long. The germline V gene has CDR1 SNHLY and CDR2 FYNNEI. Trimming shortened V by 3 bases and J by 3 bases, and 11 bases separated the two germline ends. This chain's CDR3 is CASSDGRGDTEAFF. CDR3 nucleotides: TGTGCCAGCAGTGATGGCAGGGGTGACACTGAAGCTTTCTTT.

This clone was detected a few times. CDR3 nucleotide sequence: TGTGCCAGCAGTCATCCCACAGGTGGCACCGGGGAGCTGTTTTTT. Protein: CASSHPTGGTGELFF. The V gene is TRBV11-2, the J gene TRBJ2-2; possible D gene TRBD1, 5 bases. Trimming took 6 bases from V and 4 from J, leaving 15 bases between them. Germline V gene lookup returns CDR1 SGHAT and CDR2 FQNNGV. CDR3 size: 15 residues.

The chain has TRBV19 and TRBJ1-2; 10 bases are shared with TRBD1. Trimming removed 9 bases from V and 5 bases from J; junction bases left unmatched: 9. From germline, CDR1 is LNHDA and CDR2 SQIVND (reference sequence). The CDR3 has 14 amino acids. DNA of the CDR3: TGTGCCAGCAGCCCGGGACAGGGGCTTTATGGCTACACCTTC. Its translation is CASSPGQGLYGYTF.

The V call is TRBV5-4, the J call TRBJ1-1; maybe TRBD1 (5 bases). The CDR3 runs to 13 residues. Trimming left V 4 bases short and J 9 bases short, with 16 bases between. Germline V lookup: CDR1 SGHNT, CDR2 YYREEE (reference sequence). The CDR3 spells CASSEGWAGKAFF. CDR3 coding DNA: TGTGCCAGCAGCGAGGGGTGGGCGGGGAAAGCTTTCTTT. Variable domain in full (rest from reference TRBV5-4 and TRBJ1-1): ETGVTQSPTHLIKTRGQQVTLRCSSQSGHNTVSWYQQALGQGPQFIFQYYREEENGRGNFPPRFSGLQFPNYSSELNVNALELDDSALYLCASSEGWAGKAFFGQGTRLTVV.

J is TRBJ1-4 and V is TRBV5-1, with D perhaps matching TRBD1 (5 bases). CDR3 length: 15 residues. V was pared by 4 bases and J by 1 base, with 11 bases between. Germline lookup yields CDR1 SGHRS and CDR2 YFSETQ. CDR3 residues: CASSLTGGTNEKLFF. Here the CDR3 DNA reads TGCGCCAGCAGCCTTACGGGGGGAACTAATGAAAAACTGTTTTTT.

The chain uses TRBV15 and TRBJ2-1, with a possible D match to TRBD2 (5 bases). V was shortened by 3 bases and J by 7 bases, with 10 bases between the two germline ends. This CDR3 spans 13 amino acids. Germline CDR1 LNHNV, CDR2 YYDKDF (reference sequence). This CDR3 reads CATSRTMGNEQFF. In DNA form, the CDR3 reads TGTGCCACCAGCAGGACTATGGGGAATGAGCAGTTCTTC. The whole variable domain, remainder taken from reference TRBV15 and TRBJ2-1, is DAMVIQNPRYQVTQFGKPVTLSCSQTLNHNVMYWYQQKSSQAPKLLFHYYDKDFNNEADTPDNFQSRRPNTSFCFLDIRSPGLGDTAMYLCATSRTMGNEQFFGPGTRLTVL.

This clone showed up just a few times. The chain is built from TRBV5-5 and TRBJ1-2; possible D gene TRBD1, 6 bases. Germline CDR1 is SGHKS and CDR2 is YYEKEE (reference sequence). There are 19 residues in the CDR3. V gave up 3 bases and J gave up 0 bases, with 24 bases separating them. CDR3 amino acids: CASSSTDPTQGSANYGYTF. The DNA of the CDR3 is TGTGCCAGCAGCTCAACAGATCCGACACAGGGATCAGCTAACTATGGCTACACCTTC.

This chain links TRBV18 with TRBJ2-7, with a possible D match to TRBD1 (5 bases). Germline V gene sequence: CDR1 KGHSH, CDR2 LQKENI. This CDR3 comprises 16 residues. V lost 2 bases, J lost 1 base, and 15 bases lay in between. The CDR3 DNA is TGTGCCAGCTCACCATGGGGCGGCCTTGGGTCCTACGAGCAGTACTTC. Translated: CASSPWGGLGSYEQYF.